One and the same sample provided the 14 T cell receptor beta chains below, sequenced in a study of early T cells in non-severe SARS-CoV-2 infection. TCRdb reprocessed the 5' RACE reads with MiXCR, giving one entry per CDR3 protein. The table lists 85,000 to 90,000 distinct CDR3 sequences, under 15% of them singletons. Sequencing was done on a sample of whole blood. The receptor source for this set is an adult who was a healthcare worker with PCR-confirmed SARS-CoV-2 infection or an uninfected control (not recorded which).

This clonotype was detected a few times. The CDR3 loop is CASSVGAGITEAFF. The CDR3 nucleotides are TGTGCCAGCAGCGTAGGAGCAGGGATCACTGAAGCTTTCTTT. The chain is built from TRBV9 and TRBJ1-1, with D tentatively TRBD1 (5 bases). Germline V lookup: CDR1 SGDLS, CDR2 YYNGEE. This CDR3 contains 14 residues. V dropped 0 bases and J dropped 4 bases, with 10 bases sitting between them.

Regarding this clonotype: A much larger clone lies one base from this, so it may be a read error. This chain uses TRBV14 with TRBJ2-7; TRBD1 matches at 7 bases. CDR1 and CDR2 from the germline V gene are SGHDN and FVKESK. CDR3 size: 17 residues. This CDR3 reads CASSQPRGSQGGYKQYF. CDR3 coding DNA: TGTGCCAGCAGCCAACCAAGAGGATCTCAAGGGGGCTACAAGCAGTACTTC. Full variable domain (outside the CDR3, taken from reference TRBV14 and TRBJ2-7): EAGVTQFPSHSVIEKGQTVTLRCDPISGHDNLYWYRRVMGKEIKFLLHFVKESKQDESGMPNNRFLAERTGGTYSTLKVQPAELEDSGVYFCASSQPRGSQGGYKQYFGPGTRLTVT.

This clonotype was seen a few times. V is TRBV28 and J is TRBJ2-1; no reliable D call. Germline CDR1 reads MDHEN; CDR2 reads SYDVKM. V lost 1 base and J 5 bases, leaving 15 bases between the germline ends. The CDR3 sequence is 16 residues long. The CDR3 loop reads CASSLLQELRDNEQFF. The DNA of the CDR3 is TGTGCCAGCAGTTTATTACAAGAGTTGCGAGACAATGAGCAGTTCTTC.

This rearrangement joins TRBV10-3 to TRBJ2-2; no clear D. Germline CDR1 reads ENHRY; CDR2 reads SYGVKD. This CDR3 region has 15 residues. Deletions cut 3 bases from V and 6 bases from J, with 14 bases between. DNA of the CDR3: TGTGCCATCAGTGATTTAGATGGGTCGGCCGGGGAGCTGTTTTTT. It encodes CAISDLDGSAGELFF.

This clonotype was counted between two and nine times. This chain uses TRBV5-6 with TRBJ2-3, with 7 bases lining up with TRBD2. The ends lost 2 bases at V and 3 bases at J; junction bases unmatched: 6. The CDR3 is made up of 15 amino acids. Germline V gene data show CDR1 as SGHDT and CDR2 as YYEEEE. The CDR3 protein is CASSFLTGGTDTQYF. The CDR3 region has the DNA TGTGCCAGCAGCTTCTTGACGGGAGGAACAGATACGCAGTATTTT.

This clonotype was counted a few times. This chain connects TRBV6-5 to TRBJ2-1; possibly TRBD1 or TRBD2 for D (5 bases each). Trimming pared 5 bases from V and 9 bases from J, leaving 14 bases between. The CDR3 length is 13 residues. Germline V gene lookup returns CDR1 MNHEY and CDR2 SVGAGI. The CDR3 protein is CASSPLPGGEQFF. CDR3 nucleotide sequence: TGTGCCAGCAGTCCCCTCCCTGGGGGTGAGCAGTTCTTC.

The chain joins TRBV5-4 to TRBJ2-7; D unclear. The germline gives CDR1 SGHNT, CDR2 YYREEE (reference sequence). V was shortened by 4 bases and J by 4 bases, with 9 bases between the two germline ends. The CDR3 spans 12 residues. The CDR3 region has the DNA TGTGCCAGCAGCCTTGACCTATACGAGCAGTACTTC. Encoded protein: CASSLDLYEQYF.

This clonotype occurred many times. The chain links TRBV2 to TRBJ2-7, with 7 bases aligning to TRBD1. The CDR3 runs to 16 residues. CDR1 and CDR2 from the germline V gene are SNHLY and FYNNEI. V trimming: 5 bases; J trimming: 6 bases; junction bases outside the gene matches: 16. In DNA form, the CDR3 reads TGTGCCAGCAGTCCCTACTCCCCCGGGACAGTTAGCGAGCAGTACTTC. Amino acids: CASSPYSPGTVSEQYF.

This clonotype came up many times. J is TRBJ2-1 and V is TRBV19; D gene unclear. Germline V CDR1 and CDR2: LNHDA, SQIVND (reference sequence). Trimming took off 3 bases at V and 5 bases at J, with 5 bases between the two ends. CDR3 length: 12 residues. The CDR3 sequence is CASSIKNNEQFF. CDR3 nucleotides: TGTGCCAGTAGTATCAAGAACAATGAGCAGTTCTTC.

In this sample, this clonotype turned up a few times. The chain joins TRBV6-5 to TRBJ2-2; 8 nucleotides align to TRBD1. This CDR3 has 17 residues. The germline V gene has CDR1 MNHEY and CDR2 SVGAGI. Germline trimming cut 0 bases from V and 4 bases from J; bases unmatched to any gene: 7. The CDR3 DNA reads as TGTGCCAGCAGTTACTCTCGCAAAACAGGGGGCACCGGGGAGCTGTTTTTT. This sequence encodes CASSYSRKTGGTGELFF.

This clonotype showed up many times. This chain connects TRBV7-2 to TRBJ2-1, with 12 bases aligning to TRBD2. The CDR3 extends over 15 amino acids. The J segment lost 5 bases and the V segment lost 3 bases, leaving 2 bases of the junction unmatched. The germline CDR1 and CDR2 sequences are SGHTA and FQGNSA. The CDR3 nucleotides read TGTGCCAGCAGCTTGACTAGCGGGAGTCACAATGAGCAGTTCTTC. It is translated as CASSLTSGSHNEQFF.

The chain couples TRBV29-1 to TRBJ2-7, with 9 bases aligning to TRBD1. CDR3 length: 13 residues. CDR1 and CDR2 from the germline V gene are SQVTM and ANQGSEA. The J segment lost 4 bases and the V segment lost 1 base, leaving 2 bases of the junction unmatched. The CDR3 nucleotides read TGCAGCGTTGAAGGGACAGGGGTTTACGAGCAGTACTTC. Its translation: CSVEGTGVYEQYF.

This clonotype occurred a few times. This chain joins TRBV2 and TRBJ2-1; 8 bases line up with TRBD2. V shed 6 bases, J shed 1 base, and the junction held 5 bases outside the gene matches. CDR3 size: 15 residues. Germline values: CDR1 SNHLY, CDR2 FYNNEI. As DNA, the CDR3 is TGTGCCAGCAGCAAAACTAGCGGTTCCTACAATGAGCAGTTCTTC. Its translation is CASSKTSGSYNEQFF.

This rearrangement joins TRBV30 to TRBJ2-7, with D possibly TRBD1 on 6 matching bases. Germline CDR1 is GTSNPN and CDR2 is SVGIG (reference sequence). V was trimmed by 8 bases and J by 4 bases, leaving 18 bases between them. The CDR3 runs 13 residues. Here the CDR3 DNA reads TGTGCCGGGCTTGAGGCAGGGGCTTACGAGCAGTACTTC. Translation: CAGLEAGAYEQYF. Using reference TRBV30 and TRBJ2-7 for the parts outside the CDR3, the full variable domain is SQTIHQWPATLVQPVGSPLSLECTVEGTSNPNLYWYRQAAGRGLQLLFYSVGIGQISSEVPQNLSASRPQDRQFILSSKKLLLSDSGFYLCAGLEAGAYEQYFGPGTRLTVT.